The 14 T cell receptor beta chains reported below all come from one sample, sequenced in a study of blood T cell repertoires in COVID-19. This table comes from immunoSEQ multiplex PCR, and its TCRdb copy is limited to in-frame clones, with some not included. The sample consists of some 110,000 clones, 85% of them appearing once. The sequencing sample was made of peripheral blood. The receptors originated from a woman of 80 years or more with COVID-19, enrolled during active disease.

The CDR3 sequence: CASREQETQYF. The CDR3 DNA reads as TGTGCCAGCAGAGAGCAAGAGACCCAGTACTTC. This chain links TRBV2 with TRBJ2-5, with unresolved D. The CDR3 runs 11 residues. CDR1 is SNHLY, CDR2 FYNNEI, per germline. The V end lost 6 bases, the J end lost 2 bases, and 4 bases lay between the germline ends.

The gene calls are TRBV5-1 and TRBJ2-3; TRBD2 might be the D (5 bases). The CDR3 spans 16 residues. Germline values: CDR1 SGHRS, CDR2 YFSETQ. V was clipped by 4 bases and J by 0 bases, with 15 bases between them. CDR3 sequence (DNA): TGCGCCAGCAGCCAAATAGCGAGAATGAGCACAGATACGCAGTATTTT. Encoded protein: CASSQIARMSTDTQYF.

The count of this clone is one. The rearrangement links TRBV9 to TRBJ2-1, with D possibly matching TRBD2 (6 bases). Trimming stripped 0 bases from V and 0 bases from J, with 7 bases between. The CDR3 is made up of 15 amino acids. Per the germline V gene, CDR1 is SGDLS and CDR2 is YYNGEE. The CDR3 loop is CASSVGSGSYNEQFF. CDR3 DNA sequence: TGTGCCAGCAGCGTAGGTAGCGGCTCCTACAATGAGCAGTTCTTC.

The chain recombines TRBV6-5 with TRBJ1-5, with D unresolved. V was trimmed by 4 bases and J by 1 base, leaving 11 bases between them. CDR3 size: 15 residues. Germline CDR1 is MNHEY and CDR2 is SVGAGI. The CDR3 DNA sequence: TGTGCCAGCAGTTGGGGAGGATCGAGCAATCAGCCCCAGCATTTT. Encoded protein: CASSWGGSSNQPQHF.

This chain connects TRBV7-2 to TRBJ2-2; a weak D match, TRBD2 (5 bases). Germline V gene data show CDR1 as SGHTA and CDR2 as FQGNSA. With 10 bases removed from V and 5 bases from J, the gap between germline ends came to 11 bases. The CDR3 length is 12 residues. CDR3: CAIVRETGELFF. The CDR3 DNA is TGTGCCATCGTCCGGGAAACCGGGGAGCTGTTTTTT.

This chain links TRBV18 with TRBJ1-2; tentative D call: TRBD1 (5 bases). Germline V gives CDR1 KGHSH, CDR2 LQKENI. The ends were cut back, 3 bases at V and 7 bases at J, with 24 bases in the middle. The CDR3 totals 17 residues. CDR3 coding DNA: TGTGCCAGCTCACCGTGGAATCTTGGGGTCAGGGAAGGTGGCTACACCTTC. Its protein is CASSPWNLGVREGGYTF.

CDR3 coding DNA: TGTGCCAGCAGCAAAATTAAGACAGGGGGTAATTCACCCCTCCACTTT. It is translated as CASSKIKTGGNSPLHF. The genes are TRBV21-1 and TRBJ1-6; the tabulated D call, TRBD1, remains unverified against the DNA. TRBV21-1 represents a pseudogene. The CDR3 length is 16 residues.

The genes are TRBV7-3 and TRBJ1-3; 10 nucleotides agree with TRBD1. Trimming removed 5 bases from V and 2 bases from J; junction bases left unmatched: 3. CDR1 SGHTA and CDR2 FQGTGA come from the germline V gene. This CDR3 has 15 amino acids. CDR3 sequence: CASSLDRGPGNTIYF. The CDR3 coding sequence is TGTGCCAGCAGCCTAGACAGGGGGCCTGGAAACACCATATATTTT.

For this clone: One end of the junction does not line up with germline, which may come from a read error. This chain connects TRBV7-9 to TRBJ1-2; a weak D match, TRBD1 (6 bases). The V gene's germline CDR1 is SEHNR and CDR2 FQNEAQ (reference sequence). There are 15 residues in the CDR3. The CDR3 sequence: CASSLGQYSYYGYTF. As DNA, the CDR3 is TGTGCCAGCAGTTTAGGACAGTATTCTTACTATGGCTACACCTTC.

The CDR3 loop is CASSPIAGRETQYF. The CDR3 nucleotides are TGTGCCAGCAGTCCCATAGCGGGAAGGGAGACCCAGTACTTC. This chain connects TRBV28 to TRBJ2-5, with 8 positions matching TRBD2. This CDR3 has 14 residues. Unmatched junction bases numbered 7, after V lost 5 bases and J lost 5 bases. The germline V gene has CDR1 MDHEN and CDR2 SYDVKM.

The rearrangement links TRBV24-1 to TRBJ2-1, with 9 bases fitting TRBD1. The CDR3 consists of 16 residues. From germline, CDR1 is KGHDR and CDR2 SFDVKD. With V trimmed by 2 bases and J by 3 bases, 4 bases remained unmatched. In DNA form, the CDR3 reads TGTGCCACCAGTGATTCCGGGACAGGGAACTACAATGAGCAGTTCTTC. Protein: CATSDSGTGNYNEQFF.

This chain links TRBV11-2 with TRBJ2-2, with a possible D match to TRBD1 (6 bases). This CDR3 region has 16 residues. The germline V and J ends were trimmed by 0 bases and 4 bases, with 12 bases remaining between them. Germline lookup yields CDR1 SGHAT and CDR2 FQNNGV. The CDR3: CASSLDMDSLTGELFF. The DNA for the CDR3 is TGTGCCAGCAGCTTAGACATGGACAGCCTCACCGGGGAGCTGTTTTTT. Combining the CDR3 with reference TRBV11-2 and TRBJ2-2 gives the whole variable domain EAGVAQSPRYKIIEKRQSVAFWCNPISGHATLYWYQQILGQGPKLLIQFQNNGVVDDSQLPKDRFSAERLKGVDSTLKIQPAKLEDSAVYLCASSLDMDSLTGELFFGEGSRLTVL.

The chain links TRBV28 to TRBJ2-1, with 9 bases matching TRBD2. The CDR3 covers 14 residues. The trim removed 8 bases at V and 0 bases at J, leaving 2 bases unmatched. CDR1 MDHEN and CDR2 SYDVKM come from the germline V gene. CDR3 DNA: TGTGCCAGCCTTAGCGGGGGCTCCTACAATGAGCAGTTCTTC. Translated, it gives CASLSGGSYNEQFF.

The V call is TRBV7-2, the J call TRBJ2-3, with 7 bases lining up with TRBD2. Germline values: CDR1 SGHTA, CDR2 FQGNSA. The CDR3 is 15 amino acids. J lost 3 bases, V lost 1 base, and 4 bases had no gene match. The CDR3 is CASSLDLLATDTQYF. The CDR3 coding sequence is TGTGCCAGCAGCTTAGATTTACTAGCGACAGATACGCAGTATTTT.